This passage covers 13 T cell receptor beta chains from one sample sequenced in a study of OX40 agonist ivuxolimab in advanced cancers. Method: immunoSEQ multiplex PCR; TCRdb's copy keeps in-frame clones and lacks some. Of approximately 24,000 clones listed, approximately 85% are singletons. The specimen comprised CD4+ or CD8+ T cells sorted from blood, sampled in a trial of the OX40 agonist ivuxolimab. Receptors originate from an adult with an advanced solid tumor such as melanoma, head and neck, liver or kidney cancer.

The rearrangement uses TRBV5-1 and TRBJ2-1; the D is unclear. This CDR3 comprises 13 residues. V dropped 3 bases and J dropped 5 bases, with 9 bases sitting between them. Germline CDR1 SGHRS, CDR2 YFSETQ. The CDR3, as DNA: TGCGCCAGCAGCTCAATCTTTGACAATGAGCAGTTCTTC. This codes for CASSSIFDNEQFF.

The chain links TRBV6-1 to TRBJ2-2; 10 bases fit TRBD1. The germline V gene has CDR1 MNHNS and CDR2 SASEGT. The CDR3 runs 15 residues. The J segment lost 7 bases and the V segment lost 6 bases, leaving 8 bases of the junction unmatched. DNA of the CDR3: TGTGCCAGCAGCTGGAGGACAGGGGGAAACGGGGAGCTGTTTTTT. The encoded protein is CASSWRTGGNGELFF.

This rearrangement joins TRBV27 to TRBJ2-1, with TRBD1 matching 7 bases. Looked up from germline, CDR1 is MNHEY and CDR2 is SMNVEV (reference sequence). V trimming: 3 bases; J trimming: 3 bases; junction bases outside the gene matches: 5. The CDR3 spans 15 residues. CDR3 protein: CASSFTGDFYNEQFF. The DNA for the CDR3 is TGTGCCAGCAGTTTTACAGGGGATTTCTACAATGAGCAGTTCTTC.

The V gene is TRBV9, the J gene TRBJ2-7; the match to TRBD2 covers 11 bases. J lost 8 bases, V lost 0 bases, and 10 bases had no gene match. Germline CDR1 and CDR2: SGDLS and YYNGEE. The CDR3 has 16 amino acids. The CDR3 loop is CASSVGTSGLQVQQYF. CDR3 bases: TGTGCCAGCAGCGTAGGGACTAGCGGGCTCCAAGTCCAGCAGTACTTC.

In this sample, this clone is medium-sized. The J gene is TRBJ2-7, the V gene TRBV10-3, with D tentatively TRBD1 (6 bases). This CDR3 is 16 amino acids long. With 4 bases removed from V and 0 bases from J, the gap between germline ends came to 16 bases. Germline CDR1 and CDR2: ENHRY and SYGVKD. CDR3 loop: CAISGTGNRDSYEQYF. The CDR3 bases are TGTGCCATCAGTGGGACCGGGAACAGGGACTCCTACGAGCAGTACTTC.

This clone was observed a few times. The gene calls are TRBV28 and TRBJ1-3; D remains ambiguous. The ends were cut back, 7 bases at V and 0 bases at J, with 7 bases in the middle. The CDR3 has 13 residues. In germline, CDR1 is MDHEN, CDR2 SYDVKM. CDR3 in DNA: TGTGCCAGCACCTCCTCCTCTGGAAACACCATATATTTT. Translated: CASTSSSGNTIYF.

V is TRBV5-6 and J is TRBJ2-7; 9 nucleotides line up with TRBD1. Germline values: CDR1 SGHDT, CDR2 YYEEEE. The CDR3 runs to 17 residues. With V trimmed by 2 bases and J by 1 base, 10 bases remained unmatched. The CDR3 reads CASSLWGGTGSSYEQYF. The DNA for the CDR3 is TGTGCCAGCAGCTTATGGGGTGGGACAGGGAGTTCCTACGAGCAGTACTTC. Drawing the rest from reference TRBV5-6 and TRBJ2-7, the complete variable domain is DAGVTQSPTHLIKTRGQQVTLRCSPKSGHDTVSWYQQALGQGPQFIFQYYEEEERQRGNFPDRFSGHQFPNYSSELNVNALLLGDSALYLCASSLWGGTGSSYEQYFGPGTRLTVT.

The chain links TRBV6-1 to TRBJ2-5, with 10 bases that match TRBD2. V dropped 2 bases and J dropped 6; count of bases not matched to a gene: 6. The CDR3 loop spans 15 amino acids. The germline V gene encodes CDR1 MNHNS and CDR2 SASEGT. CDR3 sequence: CASSEHSGGAKTQYF. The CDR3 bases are TGTGCCAGCAGTGAACACAGCGGGGGGGCAAAGACCCAGTACTTC.

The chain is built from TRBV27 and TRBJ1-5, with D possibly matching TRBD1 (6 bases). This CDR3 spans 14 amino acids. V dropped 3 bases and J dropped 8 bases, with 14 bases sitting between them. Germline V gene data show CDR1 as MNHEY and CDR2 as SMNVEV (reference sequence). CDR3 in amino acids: CASSFGQGSEPQHF. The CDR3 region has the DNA TGTGCCAGCAGTTTCGGGCAGGGGAGTGAGCCCCAGCATTTT.

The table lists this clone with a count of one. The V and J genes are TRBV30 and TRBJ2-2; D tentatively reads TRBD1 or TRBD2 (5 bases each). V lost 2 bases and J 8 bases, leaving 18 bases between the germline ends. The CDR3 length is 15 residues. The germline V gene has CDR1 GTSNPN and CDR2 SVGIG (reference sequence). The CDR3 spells CAWSLLGLASGELFF. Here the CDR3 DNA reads TGTGCCTGGAGTTTGTTGGGGCTAGCTAGTGGGGAGCTGTTTTTT. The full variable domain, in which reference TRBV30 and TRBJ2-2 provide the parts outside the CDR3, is SQTIHQWPATLVQPVGSPLSLECTVEGTSNPNLYWYRQAAGRGLQLLFYSVGIGQISSEVPQNLSASRPQDRQFILSSKKLLLSDSGFYLCAWSLLGLASGELFFGEGSRLTVL.

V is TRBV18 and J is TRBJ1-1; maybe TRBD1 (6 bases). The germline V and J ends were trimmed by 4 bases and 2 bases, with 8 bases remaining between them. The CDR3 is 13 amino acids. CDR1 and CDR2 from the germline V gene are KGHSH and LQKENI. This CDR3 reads CASSQGQNTEAFF. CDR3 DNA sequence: TGTGCCAGCTCACAGGGACAAAACACTGAAGCTTTCTTT.

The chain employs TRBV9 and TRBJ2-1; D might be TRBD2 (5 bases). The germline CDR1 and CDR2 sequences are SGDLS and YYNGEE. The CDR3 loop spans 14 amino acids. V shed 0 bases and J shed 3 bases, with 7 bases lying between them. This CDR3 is CASSVVGGYNEQFF. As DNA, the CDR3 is TGTGCCAGCAGCGTAGTTGGAGGCTACAATGAGCAGTTCTTC.

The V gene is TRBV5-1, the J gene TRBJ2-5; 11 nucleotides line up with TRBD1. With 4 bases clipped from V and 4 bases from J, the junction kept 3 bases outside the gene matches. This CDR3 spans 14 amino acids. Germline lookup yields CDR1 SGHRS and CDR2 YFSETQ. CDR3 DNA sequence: TGCGCCAGCAGCCCCGGGACAGGGGGAGAGACCCAGTACTTC. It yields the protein CASSPGTGGETQYF.